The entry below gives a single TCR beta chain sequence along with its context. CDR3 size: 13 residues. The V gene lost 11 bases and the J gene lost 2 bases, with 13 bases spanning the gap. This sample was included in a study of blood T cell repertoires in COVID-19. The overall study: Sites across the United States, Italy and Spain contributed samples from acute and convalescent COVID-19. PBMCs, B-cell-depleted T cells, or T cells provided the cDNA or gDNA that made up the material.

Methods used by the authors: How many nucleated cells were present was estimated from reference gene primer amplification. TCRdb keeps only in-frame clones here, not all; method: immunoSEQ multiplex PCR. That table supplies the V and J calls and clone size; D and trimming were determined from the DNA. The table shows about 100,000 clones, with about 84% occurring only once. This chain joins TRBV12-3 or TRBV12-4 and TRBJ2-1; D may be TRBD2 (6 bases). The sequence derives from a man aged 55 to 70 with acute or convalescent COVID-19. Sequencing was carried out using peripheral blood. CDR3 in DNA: TGTGCCGGGGGGACCAGTCCCTACAATGAGCAGTTCTTC. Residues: CAGGTSPYNEQFF.